Detailed here is one TCR beta chain. The sample originates from a study of blood T cell repertoires in COVID-19. Study at large: The United States, Italy and Spain were the sources of the acute and convalescent COVID-19 samples. PBMCs, B-cell-depleted T cells, or T cells were the source of the cDNA or gDNA that made up the material.

In the original processing: Amplification of reference gene primers was used by the study to estimate nucleated cell counts. Profiling relied on immunoSEQ multiplex PCR, and the TCRdb table lists in-frame clones only, not all of them. Clone size and the V and J calls come from that table; the DNA yielded D and trimming. The data contain hundreds of thousands of clones, roughly 89% of them seen just once; the ten biggest clones take up 1.5% to 2%. V lost 5 bases and J lost 4; bases outside the gene matches: 7. CDR1 and CDR2 from the germline V gene are SEHNR and FQNEAQ (reference sequence). CDR3 size: 15 residues.

The sample was PBMCs or T cells enriched from blood (not recorded which). The TCR was taken from a woman between 18 and 29 years old with acute COVID-19. The chain links TRBV7-9 to TRBJ1-5; 8 bases match TRBD1. In nucleotides, the CDR3 is TGTGCCAGCAGCAAGACAGGGACAGGTAATCAGCCCCAGCATTTT. It codes for CASSKTGTGNQPQHF.